These 6 T cell receptor beta chains originate from one sample sequenced in a study of T cell changes during pregnancy in multiple sclerosis. Using immunoSEQ multiplex PCR, the repertoire was profiled, and TCRdb retains in-frame clones only, with some absent. The sample lists 25,000 or so clones, about nine tenths occurring once. The sample here was CD8+ T cells from peripheral blood mononuclear cells, taken before pregnancy. The receptors were sampled from a female donor with multiple sclerosis, enrolled in a pregnancy study.

This clone was observed a handful of times. The rearrangement joins TRBV7-9 to TRBJ1-2, with 7 bases matching TRBD1. This CDR3 has 15 amino acids. Germline V gene lookup returns CDR1 SEHNR and CDR2 FQNEAQ (reference sequence). V trimming: 6 bases; J trimming: 5 bases; junction bases outside the gene matches: 12. CDR3 region: CASRGGSRGSYGYTF. CDR3 in DNA: TGTGCCAGCAGAGGGGGCAGTAGAGGGTCATATGGCTACACCTTC.

The J gene is TRBJ2-1, the V gene TRBV28, with TRBD2 matching over 13 bases. The V and J ends lost 2 bases and 5 bases, in that order; junction bases with no gene match: 3. This CDR3 is built from 16 residues. The germline gives CDR1 MDHEN, CDR2 SYDVKM. The CDR3 region has the DNA TGTGCCAGCAGTTTAGTTGGGACTAGCGGGAACAATGAGCAGTTCTTC. Its translation is CASSLVGTSGNNEQFF.

This clone was found once. V usage is TRBV29-1 and J usage is TRBJ2-7; weak D call: TRBD2 (5 bases). This CDR3 is 11 amino acids long. Germline V lookup: CDR1 SQVTM, CDR2 ANQGSEA. Deletions cut 6 bases from V and 3 bases from J, with 9 bases between. CDR3 in amino acids: CSVAEDYEQYF. DNA of the CDR3: TGCAGCGTAGCGGAAGACTACGAGCAGTACTTC.

This chain connects TRBV5-4 to TRBJ1-6, with a possible D match to TRBD1 (6 bases). This CDR3 region has 14 residues. The germline V and J ends were trimmed by 2 bases and 10 bases, with 13 bases remaining between them. Germline V gene sequence: CDR1 SGHNT, CDR2 YYREEE (reference sequence). This chain's CDR3 is CASSFSGAGSPLHF. The CDR3 nucleotides are TGTGCCAGCAGCTTTTCAGGGGCTGGGTCACCCCTCCACTTT.

This rearrangement joins TRBV6-1 to TRBJ2-2; TRBD2 matches 11 bases. The CDR3 sequence is 16 residues long. Unmatched junction bases numbered 1, after V lost 3 bases and J lost 1 base. Germline V gene lookup returns CDR1 MNHNS and CDR2 SASEGT. CDR3 DNA: TGTGCCAGCAGTGACGGGACTAGCGGGAACACCGGGGAGCTGTTTTTT. This sequence encodes CASSDGTSGNTGELFF.

This sequence joins TRBV7-8 and TRBJ1-1; unclear D gene. Germline CDR1 reads SGHVS; CDR2 reads FQNEAQ. There are 13 residues in the CDR3. Trimming removed 11 bases at V and 1 base at J, with 14 bases between. The CDR3 bases are TGTGCCGCCGCGGGGAACCCGAACACTGAAGCTTTCTTT. This encodes CAAAGNPNTEAFF.